These 2 T cell receptor beta chains were all obtained from the same sample, sequenced in a study of T cells in Graves' hyperthyroidism and ophthalmopathy. TCR beta CDR3 sequences were amplified from RNA transcripts. HTBI primers were used for first-round RT-PCR of the TCR CDR3. Each CDR3 protein is one row after TCRdb ran MiXCR on the multiplex PCR reads. The sample includes about 560,000 distinct CDR3 sequences, approximately 14% of them seen just once. Sequenced sample: blood. These TCRs come from a woman in her twenties or thirties with Graves' hyperthyroidism.

The sample holds many counts of this clonotype. V is TRBV7-9 and J is TRBJ2-1; possibly TRBD1 or TRBD2 for D (5 bases each). CDR1 and CDR2 from the germline V gene are SEHNR and FQNEAQ (reference sequence). V was clipped by 5 bases and J by 11 bases, with 22 bases between them. The CDR3 length is 15 residues. CDR3 region: CASSHWTESGTKQFF. In nucleotides, the CDR3 is TGTGCCAGCAGCCACTGGACTGAGTCCGGGACCAAGCAGTTCTTC.

This clonotype was observed a few times. Its ends do not fully match the called genes, so a read error is possible. This rearrangement joins TRBV7-2 to TRBJ2-7; 10 nucleotides agree with TRBD2. The CDR3 has 12 amino acids. Germline loops: CDR1 SGHTA, CDR2 FQGNSA. The CDR3 nucleotides read TGTGCCAGCACTAGCGGGAGCTACGAGCAGTGCTTC. It translates to CASTSGSYEQCF. Complete variable domain (other parts from reference TRBV7-2 and TRBJ2-7): GAGVSQSPSNKVTEKGKDVELRCDPISGHTALYWYRQSLGQGLEFLIYFQGNSAPDKSGLPSDRFSAERTGGSVSTLTIQRTQQEDSAVYLCASTSGSYEQCFGPGTRLTVT.